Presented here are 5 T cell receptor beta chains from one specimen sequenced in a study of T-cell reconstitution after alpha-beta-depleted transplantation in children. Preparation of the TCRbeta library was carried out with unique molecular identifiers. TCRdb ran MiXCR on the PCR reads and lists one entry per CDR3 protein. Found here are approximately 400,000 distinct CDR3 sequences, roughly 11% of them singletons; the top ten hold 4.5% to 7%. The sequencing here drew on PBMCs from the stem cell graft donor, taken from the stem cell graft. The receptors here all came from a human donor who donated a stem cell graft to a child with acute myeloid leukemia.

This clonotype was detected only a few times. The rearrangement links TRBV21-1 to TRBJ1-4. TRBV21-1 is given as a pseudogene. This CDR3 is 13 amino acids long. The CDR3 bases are TGTGCCAGCAGCAACCGGGGCTATGAAAAACTGTTTTTT. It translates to CASSNRGYEKLFF.

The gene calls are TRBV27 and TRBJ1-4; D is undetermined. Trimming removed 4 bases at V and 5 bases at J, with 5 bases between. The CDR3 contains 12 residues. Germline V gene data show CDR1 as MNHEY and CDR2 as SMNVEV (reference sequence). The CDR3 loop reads CASSSWNEKLFF. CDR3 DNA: TGTGCCAGCAGTTCCTGGAATGAAAAACTGTTTTTT.

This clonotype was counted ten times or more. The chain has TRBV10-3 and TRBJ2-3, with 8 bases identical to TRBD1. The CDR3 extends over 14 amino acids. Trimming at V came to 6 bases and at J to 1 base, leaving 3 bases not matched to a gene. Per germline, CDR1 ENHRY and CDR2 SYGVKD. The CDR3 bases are TGTGCCATCAGGCCGGGACAGGGCACAGATACGCAGTATTTT. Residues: CAIRPGQGTDTQYF.

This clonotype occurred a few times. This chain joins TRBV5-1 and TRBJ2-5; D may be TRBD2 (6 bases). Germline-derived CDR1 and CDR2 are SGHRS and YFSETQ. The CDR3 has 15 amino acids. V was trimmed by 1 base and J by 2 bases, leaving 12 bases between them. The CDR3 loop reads CASSLSPGLQETQYF. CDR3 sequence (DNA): TGCGCCAGCAGCTTGTCACCGGGACTTCAAGAGACCCAGTACTTC.

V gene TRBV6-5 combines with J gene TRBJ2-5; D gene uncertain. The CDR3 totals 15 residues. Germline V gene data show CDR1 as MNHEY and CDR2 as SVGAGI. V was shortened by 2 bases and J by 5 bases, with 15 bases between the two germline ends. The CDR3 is CASSYTSVGLETQYF. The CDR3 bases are TGTGCCAGCAGTTACACCTCCGTCGGTCTGGAGACCCAGTACTTC.